This T cell receptor beta chain was sequenced for a study of T cells in Graves' hyperthyroidism and ophthalmopathy. Whole-study context: Peripheral blood was collected at initial diagnosis, before any treatment. Study-wide results and caveats: Most thyroid clonotypes expanded above 0.001 appeared in blood too.

What was amplified from RNA transcripts were TCR beta CDR3 regions. First-round RT-PCR targeting the TCR CDR3 was performed with the HTBI primer set. MiXCR, run by TCRdb on the multiplex PCR reads, gives a single entry per CDR3 protein. The data hold a few hundred thousand distinct CDR3 sequences, with around 25% observed a single time. Hyperthyroidism was newly diagnosed in patients aged 18 to 65 (duration under 2 months). Not enrolled were patients with uncontrolled infection, other autoimmune disease, pregnancy or lactation. Note on this clonotype: Antigen specificity is unknown.

Per germline, CDR1 DFQATT and CDR2 SNEGSKA (reference sequence). The CDR3 loop spans 15 amino acids. V trimming: 5 bases; J trimming: 5 bases; junction bases outside the gene matches: 9. J is TRBJ2-1 and V is TRBV20-1; 10 bases align to TRBD2. The source of this sequence is a man aged 50-60 years with Graves' hyperthyroidism. Sequencing was done on a sample of blood. The CDR3 protein is CSAYRTSGINNEQFF. In DNA, the CDR3 is TGCAGTGCTTACCGGACTAGCGGAATCAACAATGAGCAGTTCTTC.